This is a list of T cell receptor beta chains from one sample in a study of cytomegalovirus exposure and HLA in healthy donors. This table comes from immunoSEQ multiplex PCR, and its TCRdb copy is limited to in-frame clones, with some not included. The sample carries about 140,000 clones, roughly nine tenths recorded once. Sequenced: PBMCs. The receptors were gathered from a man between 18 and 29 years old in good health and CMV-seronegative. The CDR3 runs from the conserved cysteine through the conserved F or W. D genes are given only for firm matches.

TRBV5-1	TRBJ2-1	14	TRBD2	CASSPSGSHNEQFF
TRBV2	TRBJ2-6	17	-	CASTLRGFGPGANVLTF
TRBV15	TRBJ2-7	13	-	CATSREQGYEQYF
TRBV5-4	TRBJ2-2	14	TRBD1	CASSWWDRTGELFF
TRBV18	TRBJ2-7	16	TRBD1	CASSRRLGQGVYEQYF
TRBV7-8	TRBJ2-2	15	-	CASSFMGLGTGELFF
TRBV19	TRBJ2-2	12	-	CASQTGTGELFF
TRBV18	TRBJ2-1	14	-	CASSPNGSGNEQFF
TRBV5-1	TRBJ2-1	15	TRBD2	CASSLALRGGAEQFF
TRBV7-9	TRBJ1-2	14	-	CASSLGTGNYGYTF
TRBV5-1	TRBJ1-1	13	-	CASRARENTEAFF
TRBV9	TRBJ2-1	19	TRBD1	CASSPRGQLFQGVYNEQFF
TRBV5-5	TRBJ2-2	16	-	CASSLVRGLNTGELFF
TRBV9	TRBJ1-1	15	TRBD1	CASSDIGQGATEAFF
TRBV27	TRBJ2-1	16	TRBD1	CASSQPGTGSYNEQFF
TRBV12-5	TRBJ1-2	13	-	CASGPGANYGYTF
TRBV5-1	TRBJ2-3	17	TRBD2	CASTLLGTSGSTDTQYF
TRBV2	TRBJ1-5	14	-	CASSLETGNQPQHF
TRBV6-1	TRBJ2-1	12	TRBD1	CASSRQGHEQFF
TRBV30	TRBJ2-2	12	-	CAWSVATGELFF
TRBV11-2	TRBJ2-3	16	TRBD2	CASSLLAGGPTDTQYF
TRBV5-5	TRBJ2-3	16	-	CASSRLGAVVADTQYF
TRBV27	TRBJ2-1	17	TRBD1	CAITWGDSGQGRFRQFF
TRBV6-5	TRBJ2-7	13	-	CASSSGASYEQYF
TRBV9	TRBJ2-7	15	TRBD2	CASSVTSGSVSEQYF
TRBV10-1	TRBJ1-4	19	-	CASSGTPRASLATNEKLFF
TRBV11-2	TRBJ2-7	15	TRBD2	CASSAESGRSYEQYF
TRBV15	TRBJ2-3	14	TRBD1	CATSTRQGPDTQYF
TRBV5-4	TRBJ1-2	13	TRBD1	CASAQGTGYGYTF
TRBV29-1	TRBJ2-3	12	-	CSVWGPTDTQYF
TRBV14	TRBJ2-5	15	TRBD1	CASSQADRDQETQYF
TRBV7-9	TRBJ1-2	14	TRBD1	CASSSDRGQDGYTF
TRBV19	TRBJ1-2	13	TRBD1	CASRAGGSYGYTF
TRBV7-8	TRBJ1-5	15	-	CASSLVVGTYQPQHF
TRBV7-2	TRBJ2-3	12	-	CASSAYTDTQYF
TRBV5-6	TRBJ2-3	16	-	CASRAGQKASTDTQYF
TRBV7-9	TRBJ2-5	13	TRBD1	CASSFTGDETQYF
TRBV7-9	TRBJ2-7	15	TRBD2	CASIAGAGGVYEQYF
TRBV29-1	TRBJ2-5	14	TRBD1	CSVTTTGAGETQYF
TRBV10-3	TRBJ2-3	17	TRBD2	CAISDTVASGSTDTQYF
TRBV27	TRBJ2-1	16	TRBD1	CASSLKGQGSYNEQFF
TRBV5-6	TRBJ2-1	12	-	CASSLLDNEQFF
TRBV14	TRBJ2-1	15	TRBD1	CASSRDRAQSNEQFF
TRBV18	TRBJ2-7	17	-	CASSPLWQGSSSYEQYF
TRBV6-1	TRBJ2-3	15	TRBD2	CASSAPGLAEDTQYF
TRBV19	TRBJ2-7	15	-	CASSTIASSSYEQYF
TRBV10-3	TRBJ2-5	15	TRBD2	CAIRDLADLGETQYF
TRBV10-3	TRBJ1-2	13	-	CAIQTGGNYGYTF
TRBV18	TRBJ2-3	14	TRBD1	CASSQTGSTDTQYF
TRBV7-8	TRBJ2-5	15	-	CASSLAGAEWETQYF
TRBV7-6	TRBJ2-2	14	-	CASSATVNTGELFF
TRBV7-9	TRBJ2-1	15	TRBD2	CASSLTSGDYNEQFF
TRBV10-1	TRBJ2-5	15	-	CASSDGSLREETQYF
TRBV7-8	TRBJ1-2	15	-	CASSSQALANYGYTF
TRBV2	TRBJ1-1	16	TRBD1	CASRSGTGGRDTEAFF